Listed below are T cell receptor beta chains from one sample, sequenced in a study of blood T cells in healthy people across ages. TCRdb re-derived calls from the 5' RACE reads in MiXCR, one entry per CDR3 protein. The data show 1.5 million to 2 million distinct CDR3 sequences, roughly 27% seen once. Sequencing was carried out using blood. The receptors were sampled from a young woman in good health. Each CDR3 is given with its conserved first and last residue. The order of the fields is D gene, clone size, J gene, CDR3 length, V gene, CDR3 protein, CDR3 DNA. A D gene is named only where the DNA matches it firmly. Clone size is shown for a subset of rows, as once, few, many or a class of expanded clone.

D gene: TRBD2; clone size: few; J gene: TRBJ2-3; CDR3 length: 15; V gene: TRBV7-8; CDR3 protein: CASSSRVAGVDTQYF; CDR3 DNA: TGTGCCAGCAGCTCCCGGGTAGCGGGAGTGGATACGCAGTATTTT
D gene: NA; clone size: NA; J gene: TRBJ1-1; CDR3 length: 16; V gene: TRBV18; CDR3 protein: CASSPRGGLSNTEAFF; CDR3 DNA: TGTGCCAGCTCACCACGGGGGGGCCTATCGAACACTGAAGCTTTCTTT
D gene: NA; clone size: NA; J gene: TRBJ2-2; CDR3 length: 15; V gene: TRBV2; CDR3 protein: CASGWDGSNTGELFF; CDR3 DNA: TGTGCTAGCGGTTGGGACGGATCGAACACCGGGGAGCTGTTTTTT
D gene: NA; clone size: few; J gene: TRBJ2-6; CDR3 length: 15; V gene: TRBV6-1; CDR3 protein: CASKGVQTGANVLTF; CDR3 DNA: TGTGCCAGCAAGGGGGTCCAAACCGGGGCCAACGTCCTGACTTTC
D gene: NA; clone size: NA; J gene: TRBJ1-1; CDR3 length: 15; V gene: TRBV7-2; CDR3 protein: CASSHGGGRNTEAFF; CDR3 DNA: TGTGCCAGCAGCCACGGGGGGGGTCGTAACACTGAAGCTTTCTTT
D gene: TRBD1; clone size: NA; J gene: TRBJ2-5; CDR3 length: 14; V gene: TRBV24-1; CDR3 protein: CATSDPTGEKTQYF; CDR3 DNA: TGTGCCACCAGTGACCCTACAGGGGAGAAGACCCAGTACTTC
D gene: TRBD1; clone size: few; J gene: TRBJ2-6; CDR3 length: 17; V gene: TRBV4-1; CDR3 protein: CASSQPRQGSGANVLTF; CDR3 DNA: TGCGCCAGCAGCCAACCTAGACAGGGTTCTGGGGCCAACGTCCTGACTTTC
D gene: TRBD2; clone size: NA; J gene: TRBJ2-7; CDR3 length: 15; V gene: TRBV27; CDR3 protein: CASSTGTSATYEQYF; CDR3 DNA: TGTGCCAGCAGCACCGGGACTAGCGCCACCTACGAGCAGTACTTC
D gene: NA; clone size: NA; J gene: TRBJ2-7; CDR3 length: 13; V gene: TRBV6-6; CDR3 protein: CASSSSAFYEQYF; CDR3 DNA: TGTGCCAGCAGTTCTTCAGCCTTCTACGAGCAGTACTTC
D gene: NA; clone size: many; J gene: TRBJ2-3; CDR3 length: 13; V gene: TRBV5-6; CDR3 protein: CASSGGSGNTQYF; CDR3 DNA: TGTGCCAGCAGCGGAGGGTCAGGGAATACGCAGTATTTT
D gene: NA; clone size: many; J gene: TRBJ2-1; CDR3 length: 11; V gene: TRBV29-1; CDR3 protein: CSVVIGVGQFF; CDR3 DNA: TGCAGCGTTGTGATTGGGGTAGGGCAGTTCTTC
D gene: NA; clone size: few; J gene: TRBJ1-2; CDR3 length: 14; V gene: TRBV12-3/TRBV12-4; CDR3 protein: CASSSGPRRDGYTF; CDR3 DNA: TGTGCCAGCAGTTCGGGACCACGACGGGATGGCTACACCTTC
D gene: NA; clone size: NA; J gene: TRBJ1-1; CDR3 length: 10; V gene: TRBV30; CDR3 protein: CAQGSTEAFF; CDR3 DNA: TGTGCCCAGGGTTCCACTGAAGCTTTCTTT
D gene: NA; clone size: NA; J gene: TRBJ2-3; CDR3 length: 15; V gene: TRBV5-1; CDR3 protein: CASSPLGGSGDTQYF; CDR3 DNA: TGCGCCAGCAGCCCGTTGGGGGGTAGTGGTGATACGCAGTATTTT
D gene: NA; clone size: few; J gene: TRBJ2-5; CDR3 length: 15; V gene: TRBV6-5; CDR3 protein: CASSYSTTAQETQYF; CDR3 DNA: TGTGCCAGCAGTTACTCGACGACGGCCCAAGAGACCCAGTACTTC
D gene: NA; clone size: NA; J gene: TRBJ2-7; CDR3 length: 19; V gene: TRBV21-1; CDR3 protein: CASSNISLVGGDRGSEQYF; CDR3 DNA: TGTGCCAGCAGCAATATCTCTCTTGTGGGAGGGGACAGGGGGTCCGAGCAGTACTTC
D gene: NA; clone size: few; J gene: TRBJ2-1; CDR3 length: 14; V gene: TRBV20-1; CDR3 protein: CSARDPTSSNEQFF; CDR3 DNA: TGCAGTGCTAGAGACCCCACTAGCTCCAATGAGCAGTTCTTC
D gene: TRBD2; clone size: NA; J gene: TRBJ2-3; CDR3 length: 16; V gene: TRBV28; CDR3 protein: CASSSRTSGLTDTQYF; CDR3 DNA: TGTGCCAGCAGTTCTAGGACTAGCGGACTCACAGATACGCAGTATTTT
D gene: TRBD1; clone size: few; J gene: TRBJ2-7; CDR3 length: 15; V gene: TRBV24-1; CDR3 protein: CATSDDRGSSYEQYF; CDR3 DNA: TGTGCCACCAGTGACGACAGGGGAAGCTCCTACGAGCAGTACTTC
D gene: NA; clone size: NA; J gene: TRBJ1-4; CDR3 length: 15; V gene: TRBV21-1; CDR3 protein: CASSQSRATNEKLFF; CDR3 DNA: TGTGCCAGCAGCCAGAGTAGAGCAACTAATGAAAAACTGTTTTTT
D gene: TRBD1; clone size: few; J gene: TRBJ2-7; CDR3 length: 14; V gene: TRBV7-9; CDR3 protein: CASSSRTGEDEQYF; CDR3 DNA: TGTGCCAGCAGCTCCCGCACAGGGGAAGACGAGCAGTACTTC
D gene: NA; clone size: few; J gene: TRBJ2-1; CDR3 length: 16; V gene: TRBV2; CDR3 protein: CASSEGLGESYNEQFF; CDR3 DNA: TGTGCCAGCAGTGAAGGTCTGGGAGAGTCCTACAATGAGCAGTTCTTC
D gene: NA; clone size: NA; J gene: TRBJ1-5; CDR3 length: 15; V gene: TRBV28; CDR3 protein: CASSLGTQGFGPQHF; CDR3 DNA: TGTGCCAGCAGTTTAGGGACACAGGGTTTTGGGCCCCAGCATTTT
D gene: TRBD2; clone size: NA; J gene: TRBJ2-1; CDR3 length: 14; V gene: TRBV5-1; CDR3 protein: CASSQTSGVAEQFF; CDR3 DNA: TGCGCCAGCAGCCAAACTAGCGGAGTGGCGGAGCAGTTCTTC
D gene: TRBD1; clone size: NA; J gene: TRBJ1-2; CDR3 length: 15; V gene: TRBV4-3; CDR3 protein: CASSQDPTGVYGYTF; CDR3 DNA: TGCGCCAGCAGCCAAGATCCCACAGGGGTCTATGGCTACACCTTC
D gene: NA; clone size: NA; J gene: TRBJ2-7; CDR3 length: 14; V gene: TRBV4-1; CDR3 protein: CASSQPFQGYEQYF; CDR3 DNA: TGCGCCAGCAGCCAACCTTTCCAGGGGTACGAGCAGTACTTC
D gene: NA; clone size: few; J gene: TRBJ2-1; CDR3 length: 13; V gene: TRBV7-2; CDR3 protein: CASSSAWGNEQFF; CDR3 DNA: TGTGCCAGCAGCTCCGCTTGGGGGAATGAGCAGTTCTTC
D gene: TRBD2; clone size: NA; J gene: TRBJ2-7; CDR3 length: 16; V gene: TRBV7-2; CDR3 protein: CASSLQSGRFSYEQYF; CDR3 DNA: TGTGCCAGCAGCCTTCAAAGCGGGAGGTTTTCCTACGAGCAGTACTTC
D gene: TRBD2; clone size: few; J gene: TRBJ2-1; CDR3 length: 16; V gene: TRBV28; CDR3 protein: CASSSISGGSYNEQFF; CDR3 DNA: TGTGCCAGCAGTTCCATTAGCGGGGGGTCCTACAATGAGCAGTTCTTC
D gene: NA; clone size: many; J gene: TRBJ2-5; CDR3 length: 12; V gene: TRBV28; CDR3 protein: CASRGGQETQYF; CDR3 DNA: TGCGCCAGCAGAGGAGGCCAAGAGACCCAGTACTTC
D gene: TRBD2; clone size: NA; J gene: TRBJ2-1; CDR3 length: 14; V gene: TRBV27; CDR3 protein: CASTSPSGNNEQFF; CDR3 DNA: TGTGCCAGCACCTCTCCTAGCGGGAACAATGAGCAGTTCTTC
D gene: NA; clone size: few; J gene: TRBJ2-1; CDR3 length: 13; V gene: TRBV7-2; CDR3 protein: CASSLAGNYEQFF; CDR3 DNA: TGTGCCAGCAGCTTAGCAGGGAACTATGAGCAGTTCTTC
D gene: NA; clone size: NA; J gene: TRBJ1-1; CDR3 length: 13; V gene: TRBV20-1; CDR3 protein: CSARPSRNREAFF; CDR3 DNA: TGCAGTGCTAGACCCTCCCGGAATAGGGAGGCTTTCTTT
D gene: TRBD2; clone size: NA; J gene: TRBJ2-1; CDR3 length: 15; V gene: TRBV10-2; CDR3 protein: CASTHGLAGDNEQFF; CDR3 DNA: TGCGCCAGCACCCACGGACTAGCGGGGGACAATGAGCAGTTCTTC
D gene: NA; clone size: few; J gene: TRBJ1-1; CDR3 length: 15; V gene: TRBV6-2/TRBV6-3; CDR3 protein: CASRRTHTGYAEAFF; CDR3 DNA: TGTGCCAGCAGGCGGACCCATACAGGGTACGCTGAAGCTTTCTTT
D gene: NA; clone size: many; J gene: TRBJ2-5; CDR3 length: 12; V gene: TRBV7-2; CDR3 protein: CASSFDQETQYF; CDR3 DNA: TGTGCCAGCAGCTTCGACCAAGAGACCCAGTACTTC
D gene: TRBD1; clone size: many; J gene: TRBJ1-2; CDR3 length: 14; V gene: TRBV7-9; CDR3 protein: CASSLADRGEGYTF; CDR3 DNA: TGTGCCAGCAGCTTAGCGGACAGGGGGGAAGGCTACACCTTC
D gene: TRBD2; clone size: few; J gene: TRBJ2-3; CDR3 length: 16; V gene: TRBV5-1; CDR3 protein: CASSSTTSGGADTQYF; CDR3 DNA: TGCGCCAGCAGCTCGACGACTAGCGGGGGGGCCGATACGCAGTATTTT
D gene: NA; clone size: NA; J gene: TRBJ2-2; CDR3 length: 15; V gene: TRBV6-5; CDR3 protein: CASSSRDTATGELFF; CDR3 DNA: TGTGCCAGCAGTTCAAGGGACACCGCCACCGGGGAGCTGTTTTTT
D gene: NA; clone size: few; J gene: TRBJ2-6; CDR3 length: 15; V gene: TRBV6-6; CDR3 protein: CASSQRAAGANVLTF; CDR3 DNA: TGTGCCAGCAGTCAAAGGGCGGCAGGGGCCAACGTCTTGACTTTC
D gene: NA; clone size: NA; J gene: TRBJ2-7; CDR3 length: 14; V gene: TRBV3-1; CDR3 protein: CASSQGGTTYEQYF; CDR3 DNA: TGTGCCAGCAGCCAAGGGGGCACCACCTACGAGCAGTACTTC
D gene: NA; clone size: many; J gene: TRBJ2-5; CDR3 length: 15; V gene: TRBV5-1; CDR3 protein: CASSLVYAFSETQYF; CDR3 DNA: TGCGCCAGCAGCTTGGTATATGCTTTTTCAGAGACCCAGTACTTC
D gene: NA; clone size: NA; J gene: TRBJ2-5; CDR3 length: 16; V gene: TRBV25-1; CDR3 protein: CASSGPGSTLQETQYF; CDR3 DNA: TGTGCCAGCAGTGGCCCGGGAAGTACCTTACAAGAGACCCAGTACTTC
D gene: TRBD1; clone size: many; J gene: TRBJ2-5; CDR3 length: 15; V gene: TRBV9; CDR3 protein: CASSAAGGTGETQYF; CDR3 DNA: TGTGCCAGCAGCGCCGCCGGTGGGACAGGGGAGACCCAGTACTTC